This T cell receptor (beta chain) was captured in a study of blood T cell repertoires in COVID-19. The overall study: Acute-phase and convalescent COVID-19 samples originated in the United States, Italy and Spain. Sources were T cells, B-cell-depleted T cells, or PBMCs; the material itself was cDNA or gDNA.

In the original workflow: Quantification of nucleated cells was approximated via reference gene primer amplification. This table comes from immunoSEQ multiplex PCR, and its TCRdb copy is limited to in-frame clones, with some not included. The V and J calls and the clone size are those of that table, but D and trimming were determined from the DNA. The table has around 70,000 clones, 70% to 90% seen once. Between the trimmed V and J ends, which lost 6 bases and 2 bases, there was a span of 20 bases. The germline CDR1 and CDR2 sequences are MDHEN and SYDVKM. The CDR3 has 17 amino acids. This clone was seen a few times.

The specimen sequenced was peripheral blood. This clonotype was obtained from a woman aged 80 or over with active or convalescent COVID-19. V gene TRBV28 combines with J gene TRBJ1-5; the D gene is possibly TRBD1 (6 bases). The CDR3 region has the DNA TGTGCCAGCAGCAAATCGGCGGGGGCCGGGGGCAATCAGCCCCAGCATTTT. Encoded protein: CASSKSAGAGGNQPQHF.